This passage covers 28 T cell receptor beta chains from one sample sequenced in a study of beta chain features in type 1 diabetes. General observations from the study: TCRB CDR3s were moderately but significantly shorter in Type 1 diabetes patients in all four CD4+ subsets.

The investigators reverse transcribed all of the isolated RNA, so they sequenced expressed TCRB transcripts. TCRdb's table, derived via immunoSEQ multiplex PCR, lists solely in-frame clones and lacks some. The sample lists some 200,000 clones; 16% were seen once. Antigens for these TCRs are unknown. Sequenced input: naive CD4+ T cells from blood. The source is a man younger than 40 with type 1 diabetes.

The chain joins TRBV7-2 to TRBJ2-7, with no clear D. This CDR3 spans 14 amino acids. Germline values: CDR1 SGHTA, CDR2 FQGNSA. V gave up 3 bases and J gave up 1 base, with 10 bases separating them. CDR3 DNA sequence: TGTGCCAGCAGCTTTATAGGCGTATCCTACGAGCAGTACTTC. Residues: CASSFIGVSYEQYF.

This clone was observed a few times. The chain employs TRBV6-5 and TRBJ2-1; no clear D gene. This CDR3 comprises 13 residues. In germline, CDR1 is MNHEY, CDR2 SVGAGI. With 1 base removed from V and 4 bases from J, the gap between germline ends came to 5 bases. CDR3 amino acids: CASSYLKYNEQFF. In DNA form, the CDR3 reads TGTGCCAGCAGTTACTTGAAATACAATGAGCAGTTCTTC.

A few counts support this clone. Written as DNA, the CDR3 is TGCAGCGTTGAAGAGGGCGAAAAACTGTTTTTT. Its protein product is CSVEEGEKLFF. The chain is built from TRBV29-1 and TRBJ1-4, with unresolved D. This CDR3 comprises 11 residues. Germline V gene data show CDR1 as SQVTM and CDR2 as ANQGSEA. V lost 0 bases, J lost 8 bases, and 4 bases lay in between.

This CDR3 reads CASSLQGFKNIQYF. The CDR3 DNA reads TGTGCCAGCAGCTTACAGGGGTTCAAAAACATTCAGTACTTC. The chain joins TRBV7-2 to TRBJ2-4; D might be TRBD1 (6 bases). Trimming left V 2 bases short and J 3 bases short, with 8 bases between. CDR1 is SGHTA, CDR2 FQGNSA, per germline. This CDR3 has 14 residues.

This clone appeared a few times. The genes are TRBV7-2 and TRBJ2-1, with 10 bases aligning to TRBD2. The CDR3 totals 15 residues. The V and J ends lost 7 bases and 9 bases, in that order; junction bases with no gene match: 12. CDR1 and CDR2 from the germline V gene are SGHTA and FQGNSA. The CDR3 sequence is CASTGTSVMPFEQFF. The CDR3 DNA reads TGTGCCAGCACCGGGACTAGCGTCATGCCTTTTGAGCAGTTCTTC.

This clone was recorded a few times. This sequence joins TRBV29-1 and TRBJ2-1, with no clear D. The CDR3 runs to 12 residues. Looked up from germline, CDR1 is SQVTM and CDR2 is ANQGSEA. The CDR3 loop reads CSASESYNEQFF. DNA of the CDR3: TGCAGTGCCTCCGAATCCTACAATGAGCAGTTCTTC.

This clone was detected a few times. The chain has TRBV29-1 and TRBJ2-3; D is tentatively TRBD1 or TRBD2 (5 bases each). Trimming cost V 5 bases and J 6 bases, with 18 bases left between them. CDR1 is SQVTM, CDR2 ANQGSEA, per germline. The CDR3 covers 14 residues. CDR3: CSVRWDLNRDTQYF. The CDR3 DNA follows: TGCAGCGTTCGTTGGGACCTAAATAGGGATACGCAGTATTTT.

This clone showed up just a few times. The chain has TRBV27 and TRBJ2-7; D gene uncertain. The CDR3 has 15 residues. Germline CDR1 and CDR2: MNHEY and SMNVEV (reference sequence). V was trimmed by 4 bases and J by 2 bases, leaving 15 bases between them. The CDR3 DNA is TGTGCCAGCAGTTCTTATAGAGGAGTCACCTACGAGCAGTACTTC. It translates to CASSSYRGVTYEQYF.

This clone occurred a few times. The CDR3 sequence is CASSPILSLNNEQFF. CDR3 DNA: TGCGCCAGCAGCCCTATATTGAGTCTGAACAATGAGCAGTTCTTC. The chain employs TRBV5-1 and TRBJ2-1; no reliable D call. Germline V gene data show CDR1 as SGHRS and CDR2 as YFSETQ. The CDR3 has 15 amino acids. V was cut by 4 bases and J by 5 bases, with 16 bases left in between.

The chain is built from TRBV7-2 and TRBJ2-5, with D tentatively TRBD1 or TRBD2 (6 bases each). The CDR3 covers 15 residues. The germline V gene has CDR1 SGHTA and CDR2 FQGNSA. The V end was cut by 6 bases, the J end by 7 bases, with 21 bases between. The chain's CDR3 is CASRPGGGAVATQYF. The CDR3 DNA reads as TGTGCCAGCAGGCCCGGAGGGGGAGCAGTGGCGACCCAGTACTTC.

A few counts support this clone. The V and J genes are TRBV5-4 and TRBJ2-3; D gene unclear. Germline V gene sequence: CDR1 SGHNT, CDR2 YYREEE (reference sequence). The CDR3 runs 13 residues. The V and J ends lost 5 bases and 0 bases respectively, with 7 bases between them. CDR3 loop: CASRTGSTDTQYF. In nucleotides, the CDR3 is TGTGCCAGCAGGACGGGCAGCACAGATACGCAGTATTTT.

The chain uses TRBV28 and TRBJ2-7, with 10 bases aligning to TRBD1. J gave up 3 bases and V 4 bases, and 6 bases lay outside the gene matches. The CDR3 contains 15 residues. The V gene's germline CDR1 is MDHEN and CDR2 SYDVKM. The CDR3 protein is CASSSPGQGRYEQYF. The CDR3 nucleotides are TGTGCCAGCAGTTCTCCGGGACAGGGGCGCTACGAGCAGTACTTC.

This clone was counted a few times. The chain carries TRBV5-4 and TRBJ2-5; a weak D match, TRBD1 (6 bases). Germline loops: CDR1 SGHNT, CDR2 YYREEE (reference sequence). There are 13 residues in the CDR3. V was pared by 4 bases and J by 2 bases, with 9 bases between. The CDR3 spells CASSPGQQETQYF. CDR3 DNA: TGTGCCAGCAGCCCTGGACAGCAAGAGACCCAGTACTTC.

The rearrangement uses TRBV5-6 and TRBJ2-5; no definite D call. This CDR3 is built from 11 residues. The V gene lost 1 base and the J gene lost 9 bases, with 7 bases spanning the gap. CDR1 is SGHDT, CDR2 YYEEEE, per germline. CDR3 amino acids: CASSLLTAQYF. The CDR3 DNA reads TGTGCCAGCAGCTTGCTTACGGCCCAGTACTTC.

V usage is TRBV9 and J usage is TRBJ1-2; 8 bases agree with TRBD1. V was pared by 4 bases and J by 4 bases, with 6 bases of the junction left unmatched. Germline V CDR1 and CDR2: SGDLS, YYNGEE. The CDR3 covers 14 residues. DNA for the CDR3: TGTGCCAGCAGCTTGGGACAGGCCCTCTATGGCTACACCTTC. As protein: CASSLGQALYGYTF.

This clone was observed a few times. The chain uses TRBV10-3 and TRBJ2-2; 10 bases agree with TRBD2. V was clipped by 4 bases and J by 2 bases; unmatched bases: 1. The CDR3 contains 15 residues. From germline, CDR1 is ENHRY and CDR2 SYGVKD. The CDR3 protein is CAISVAGGNTGELFF. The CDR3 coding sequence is TGTGCCATCAGTGTAGCGGGAGGAAACACCGGGGAGCTGTTTTTT.

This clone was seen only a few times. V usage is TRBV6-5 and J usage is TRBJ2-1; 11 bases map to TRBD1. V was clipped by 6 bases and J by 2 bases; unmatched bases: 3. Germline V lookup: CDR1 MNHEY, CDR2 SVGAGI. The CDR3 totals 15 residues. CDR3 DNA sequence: TGTGCCAGCAGGAGGACAGGGGGCACCTACAATGAGCAGTTCTTC. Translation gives CASRRTGGTYNEQFF.

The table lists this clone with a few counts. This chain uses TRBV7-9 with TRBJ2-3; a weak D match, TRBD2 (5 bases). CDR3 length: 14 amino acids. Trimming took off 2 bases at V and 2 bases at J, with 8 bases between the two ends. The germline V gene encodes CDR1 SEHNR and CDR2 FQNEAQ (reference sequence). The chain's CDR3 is CASSLWELTDTQYF. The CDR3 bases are TGTGCCAGCAGCTTATGGGAGCTCACAGATACGCAGTATTTT.

The CDR3 here is CSVEDLAGGTDTQYF. The CDR3 DNA sequence: TGCAGCGTTGAAGATCTTGCGGGAGGCACAGATACGCAGTATTTT. J is TRBJ2-3 and V is TRBV29-1; 7 bases agree with TRBD2. This CDR3 region has 15 residues. Germline CDR1 is SQVTM and CDR2 is ANQGSEA. Losses at the gene ends were 0 bases for V and 1 base for J; bases not matched to a gene: 4.

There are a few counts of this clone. The CDR3 sequence: CSAKDTGELFF. Here the CDR3 DNA reads TGCAGTGCTAAAGACACCGGGGAGCTGTTTTTT. The rearrangement joins TRBV20-1 to TRBJ2-2; D remains unclear. Germline lookup yields CDR1 DFQATT and CDR2 SNEGSKA (reference sequence). V lost 4 bases and J 3 bases, leaving 3 bases between the germline ends. The CDR3 spans 11 residues.

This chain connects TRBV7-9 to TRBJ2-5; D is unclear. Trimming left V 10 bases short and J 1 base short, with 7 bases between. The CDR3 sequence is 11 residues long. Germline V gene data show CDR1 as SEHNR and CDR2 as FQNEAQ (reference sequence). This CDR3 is CATSVQETQYF. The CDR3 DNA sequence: TGTGCCACCTCCGTCCAAGAGACCCAGTACTTC.

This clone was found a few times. The CDR3 loop is CASSLTGQLFF. CDR3 DNA sequence: TGTGCCAGCAGCTTAACGGGACAACTGTTTTTT. The V gene is TRBV7-9, the J gene TRBJ1-4; D is perhaps TRBD1 (5 bases). CDR3 length equals 11 residues. With 2 bases removed from V and 12 bases from J, the gap between germline ends came to 7 bases. Looked up from germline, CDR1 is SEHNR and CDR2 is FQNEAQ (reference sequence). The variable domain in full, completed from reference TRBV7-9 and TRBJ1-4, reads DTGVSQNPRHKITKRGQNVTFRCDPISEHNRLYWYRQTLGQGPEFLTYFQNEAQLEKSRLLSDRFSAERPKGSFSTLEIQRTEQGDSAMYLCASSLTGQLFFGSGTQLSVL.

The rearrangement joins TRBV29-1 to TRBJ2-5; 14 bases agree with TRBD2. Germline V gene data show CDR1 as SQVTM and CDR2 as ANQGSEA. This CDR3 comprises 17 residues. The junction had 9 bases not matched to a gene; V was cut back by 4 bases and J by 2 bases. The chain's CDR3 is CSVGGWTSGRNQETQYF. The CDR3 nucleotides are TGCAGCGTTGGAGGGTGGACTAGCGGGAGGAATCAAGAGACCCAGTACTTC.

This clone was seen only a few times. The CDR3 loop reads CASSLFGMNTEAFF. DNA for the CDR3: TGTGCCAGCAGCTTATTTGGCATGAACACTGAAGCTTTCTTT. This chain connects TRBV7-2 to TRBJ1-1; the D is unclear. Germline values: CDR1 SGHTA, CDR2 FQGNSA. The V and J ends lost 2 bases and 0 bases respectively, with 7 bases between them. This CDR3 is 14 amino acids long.

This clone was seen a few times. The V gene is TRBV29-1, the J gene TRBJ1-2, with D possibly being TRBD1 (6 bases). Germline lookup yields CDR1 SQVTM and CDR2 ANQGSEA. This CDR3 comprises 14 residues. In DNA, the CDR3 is TGCTGCGCCGGCTGGGGGCTAACGGGTAGGGTCTACACCTTC. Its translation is CCAGWGLTGRVYTF. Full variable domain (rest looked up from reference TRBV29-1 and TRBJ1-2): SAVISQKPSRDICQRGTSLTIQCQVDSQVTMMFWYRQQPGQSLTLIATANQGSEATYESGFVIDKFPISRPNLTFSTLTVSNMSPEDSSIYLCCAGWGLTGRVYTFGSGTRLTVV.

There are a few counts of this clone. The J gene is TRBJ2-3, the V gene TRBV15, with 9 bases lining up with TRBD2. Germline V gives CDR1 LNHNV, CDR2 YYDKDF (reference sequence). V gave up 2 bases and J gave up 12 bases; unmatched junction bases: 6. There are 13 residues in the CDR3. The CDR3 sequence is CATSRPSLAGQYF. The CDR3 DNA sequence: TGTGCCACCAGCAGACCCAGCCTAGCGGGACAGTATTTT.

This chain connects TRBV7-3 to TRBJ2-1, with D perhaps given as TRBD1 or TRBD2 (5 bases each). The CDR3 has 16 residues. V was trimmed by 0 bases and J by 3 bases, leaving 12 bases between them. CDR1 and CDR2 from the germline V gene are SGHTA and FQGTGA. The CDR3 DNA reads TGTGCCAGCAGCTTAACGGCGAGGGGCGGCTACAATGAGCAGTTCTTC. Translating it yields CASSLTARGGYNEQFF. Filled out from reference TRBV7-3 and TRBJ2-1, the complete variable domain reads GAGVSQTPSNKVTEKGKYVELRCDPISGHTALYWYRQSLGQGPEFLIYFQGTGAADDSGLPNDRFFAVRPEGSVSTLKIQRTERGDSAVYLCASSLTARGGYNEQFFGPGTRLTVL.

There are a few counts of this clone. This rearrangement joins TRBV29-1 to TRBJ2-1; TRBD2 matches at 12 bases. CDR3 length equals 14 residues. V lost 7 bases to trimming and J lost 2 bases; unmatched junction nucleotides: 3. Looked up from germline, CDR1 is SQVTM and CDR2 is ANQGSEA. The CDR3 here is CSGRLAGAYNEQFF. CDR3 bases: TGCAGCGGTAGACTAGCGGGAGCCTACAATGAGCAGTTCTTC.